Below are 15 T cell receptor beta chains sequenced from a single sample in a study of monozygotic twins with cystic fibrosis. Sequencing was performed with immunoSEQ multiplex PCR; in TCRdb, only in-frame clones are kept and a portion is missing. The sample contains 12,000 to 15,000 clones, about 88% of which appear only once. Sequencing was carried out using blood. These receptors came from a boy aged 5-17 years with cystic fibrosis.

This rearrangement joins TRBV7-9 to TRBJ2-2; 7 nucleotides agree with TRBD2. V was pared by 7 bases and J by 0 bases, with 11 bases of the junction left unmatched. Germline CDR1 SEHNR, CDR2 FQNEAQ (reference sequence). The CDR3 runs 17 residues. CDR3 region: CASKRVGGGTNTGELFF. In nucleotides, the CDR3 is TGTGCCAGCAAAAGAGTCGGCGGGGGTACGAACACCGGGGAGCTGTTTTTT.

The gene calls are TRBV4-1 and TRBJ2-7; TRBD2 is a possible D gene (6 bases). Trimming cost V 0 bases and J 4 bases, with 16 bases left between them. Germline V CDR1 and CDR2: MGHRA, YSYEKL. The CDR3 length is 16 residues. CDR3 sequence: CASSQDDLALVYEQYF. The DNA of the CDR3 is TGCGCCAGCAGCCAAGATGACCTAGCGCTCGTTTACGAGCAGTACTTC.

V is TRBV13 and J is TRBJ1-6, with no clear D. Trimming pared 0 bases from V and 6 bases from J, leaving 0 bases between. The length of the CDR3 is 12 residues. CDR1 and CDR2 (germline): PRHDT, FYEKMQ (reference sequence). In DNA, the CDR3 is TGTGCCAGCAGCTTAGGTAATTCACCCCTCCACTTT. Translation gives CASSLGNSPLHF.

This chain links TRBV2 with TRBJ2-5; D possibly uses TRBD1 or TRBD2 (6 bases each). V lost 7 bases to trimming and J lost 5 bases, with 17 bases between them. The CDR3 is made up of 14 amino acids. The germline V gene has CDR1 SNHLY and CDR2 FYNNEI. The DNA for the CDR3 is TGTGCCAGCACCCCCTGGCGAGGGGGGGAGACCCAGTACTTC. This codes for CASTPWRGGETQYF.

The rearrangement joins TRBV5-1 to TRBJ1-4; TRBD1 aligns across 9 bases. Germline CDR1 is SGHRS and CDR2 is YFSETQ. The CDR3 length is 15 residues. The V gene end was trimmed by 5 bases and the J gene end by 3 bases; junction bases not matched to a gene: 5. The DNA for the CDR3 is TGCGCCAGCAGTTCACAGGGGGCTGCTAATGAAAAACTGTTTTTT. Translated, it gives CASSSQGAANEKLFF.

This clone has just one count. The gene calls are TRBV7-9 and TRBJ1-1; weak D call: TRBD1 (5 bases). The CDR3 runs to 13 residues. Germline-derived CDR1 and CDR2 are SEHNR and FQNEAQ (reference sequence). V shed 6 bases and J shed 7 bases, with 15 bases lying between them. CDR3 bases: TGTGCCAGCAGACCCCCAGGGTTCGGTGAAGCTTTCTTT. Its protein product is CASRPPGFGEAFF.

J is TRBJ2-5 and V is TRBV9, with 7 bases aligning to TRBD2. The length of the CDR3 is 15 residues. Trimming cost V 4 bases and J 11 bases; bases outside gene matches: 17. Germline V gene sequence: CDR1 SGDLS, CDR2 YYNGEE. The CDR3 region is CASSYRDYFLGEQYF. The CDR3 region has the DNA TGTGCCAGCAGCTACCGGGACTACTTCCTGGGTGAGCAGTACTTC.

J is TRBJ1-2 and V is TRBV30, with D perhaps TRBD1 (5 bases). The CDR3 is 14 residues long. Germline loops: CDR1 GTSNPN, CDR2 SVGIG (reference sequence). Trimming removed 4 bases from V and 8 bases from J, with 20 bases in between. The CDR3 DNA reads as TGTGCCTGGACCGTGGGGGTTCCAGAGGTCGGCTACACCTTC. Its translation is CAWTVGVPEVGYTF.

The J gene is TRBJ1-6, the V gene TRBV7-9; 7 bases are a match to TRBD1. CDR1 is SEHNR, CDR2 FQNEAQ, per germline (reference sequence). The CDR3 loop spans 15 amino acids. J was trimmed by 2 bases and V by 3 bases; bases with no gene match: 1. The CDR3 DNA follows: TGTGCCAGCAGCTTGACAGGGACCTATAATTCACCCCTCCACTTT. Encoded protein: CASSLTGTYNSPLHF.

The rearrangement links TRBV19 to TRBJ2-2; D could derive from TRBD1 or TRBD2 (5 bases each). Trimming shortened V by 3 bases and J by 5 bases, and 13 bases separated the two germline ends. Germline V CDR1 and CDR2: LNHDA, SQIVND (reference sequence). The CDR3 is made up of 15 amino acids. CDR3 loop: CASSIPRERTGELFF. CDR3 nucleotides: TGTGCCAGTAGTATTCCCAGGGAGCGGACCGGGGAGCTGTTTTTT.

CDR3 in DNA: TGTGCCAGCGCCGGGAGGGGCGAGCAGTACTTC. Its protein is CASAGRGEQYF. V gene TRBV11-2 combines with J gene TRBJ2-7, with 8 bases aligning to TRBD2. The J segment lost 6 bases and the V segment lost 8 bases, leaving 3 bases of the junction unmatched. The CDR3 is 11 amino acids. Germline loops: CDR1 SGHAT, CDR2 FQNNGV.

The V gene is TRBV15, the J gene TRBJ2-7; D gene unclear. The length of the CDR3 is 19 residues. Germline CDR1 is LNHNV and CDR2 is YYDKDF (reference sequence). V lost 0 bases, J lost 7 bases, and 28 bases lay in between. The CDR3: CATSRDGRELSGFVKEQYF. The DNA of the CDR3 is TGTGCCACCAGCAGAGATGGAAGGGAATTGAGTGGCTTTGTCAAAGAGCAGTACTTC.

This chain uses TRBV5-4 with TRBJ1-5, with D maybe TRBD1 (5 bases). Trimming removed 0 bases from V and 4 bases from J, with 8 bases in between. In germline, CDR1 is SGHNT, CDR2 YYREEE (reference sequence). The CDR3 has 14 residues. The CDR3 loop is CASSLGGGNQPQHF. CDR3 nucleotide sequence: TGTGCCAGCAGCTTGGGGGGCGGAAATCAGCCCCAGCATTTT. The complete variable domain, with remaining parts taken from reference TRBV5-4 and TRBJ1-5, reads ETGVTQSPTHLIKTRGQQVTLRCSSQSGHNTVSWYQQALGQGPQFIFQYYREEENGRGNFPPRFSGLQFPNYSSELNVNALELDDSALYLCASSLGGGNQPQHFGDGTRLSIL.

CDR3 bases: TGTGCCAGCAGCGTAGTTGACGGGGGGTGGACTGAAGCTTTCTTT. Its translation is CASSVVDGGWTEAFF. The rearrangement uses TRBV9 and TRBJ1-1; D is perhaps TRBD1 (5 bases). The CDR3 is 15 residues long. The V gene lost 0 bases and the J gene lost 5 bases, with 14 bases spanning the gap. Germline V gives CDR1 SGDLS, CDR2 YYNGEE.

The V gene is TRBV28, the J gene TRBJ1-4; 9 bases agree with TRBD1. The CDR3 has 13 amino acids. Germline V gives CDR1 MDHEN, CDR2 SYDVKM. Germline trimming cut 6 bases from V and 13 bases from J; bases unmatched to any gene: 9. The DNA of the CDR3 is TGTGCCAGCAGCCCCTCCCTGGGACAGGGACTGTTTTTT. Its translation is CASSPSLGQGLFF.